This TCR beta chain stems from a study of blood T cell repertoires in COVID-19. TCRdb's table, derived via immunoSEQ multiplex PCR, lists solely in-frame clones and lacks some. The table lists approximately 270,000 clones, approximately 89% of them singletons. This TCR was recovered from a middle-aged man who had been exposed to COVID-19. Material for sequencing was PBMCs or T cells enriched from blood (not recorded which).

Written as DNA, the CDR3 is TGCGCCAGCAGCAACGGGACTAGCGGGAGAGGTTCTTCCTACAATGAGCAGTTCTTC. It encodes CASSNGTSGRGSSYNEQFF. The chain has TRBV5-1 and TRBJ2-1, with TRBD2 matching 14 bases. This CDR3 has 19 residues. From germline, CDR1 is SGHRS and CDR2 YFSETQ. V lost 4 bases to trimming and J lost 1 base; unmatched junction nucleotides: 10.